This T cell receptor beta chain was profiled in a study of T cells expressing NK-cell markers. Study-level findings and limits: Topping the CD3+CD56-NKG2C+ fraction as well were these clonotypes, in a few donors. The study found dominant NKG2C+ clonotypes at roughly 1.0-7.5% of CD8+ T cells in over 5 donors.

A word on this clonotype: The antigen is undetermined.

Looked up from germline, CDR1 is MGHRA and CDR2 is YSYEKL. The CDR3 covers 14 residues. TCRdb reanalyzed the 5' RACE reads and collapses them to one entry per CDR3 protein, without DNA. The repertoire table contains over 150,000 distinct CDR3 sequences. Material for sequencing was blood T cells: a sorted CD56 or NKG2C T cell subset, CD4+ or CD8+ T cells, or bulk PBMC T cells (not recorded which). V is TRBV4-1 and J is TRBJ2-1; the D call from TCRdb, TRBD2, cannot be confirmed without DNA. The sequence was collected from a woman between 50 and 59 years old in good health. CDR3 protein: CASSQAQQTSGTVF.